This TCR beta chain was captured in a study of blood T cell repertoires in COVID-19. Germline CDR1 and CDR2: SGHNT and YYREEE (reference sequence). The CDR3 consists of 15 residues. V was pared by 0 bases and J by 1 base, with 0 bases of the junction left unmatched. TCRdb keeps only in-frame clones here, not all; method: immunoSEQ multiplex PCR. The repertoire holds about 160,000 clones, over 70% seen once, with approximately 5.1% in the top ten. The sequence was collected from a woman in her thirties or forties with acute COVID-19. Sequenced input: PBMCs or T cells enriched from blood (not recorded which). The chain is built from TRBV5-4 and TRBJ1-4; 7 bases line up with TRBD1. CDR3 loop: CASSLAGGTNEKLFF. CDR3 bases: TGTGCCAGCAGCTTGGCAGGGGGAACTAATGAAAAACTGTTTTTT.